Sequencing of this TCR beta chain was carried out in a study of blood T cell repertoires in COVID-19. About the research overall: The study drew acute and convalescent COVID-19 samples from the United States, Italy and Spain.

This table comes from immunoSEQ multiplex PCR, and its TCRdb copy is limited to in-frame clones, with some not included. Of 90,000 to 110,000 clones in the sample, roughly 84% are singletons; the top ten hold roughly 7.9%. What was sequenced was peripheral blood. The clonotype originates from a woman at least 80 years old with active or convalescent COVID-19.

CDR3 sequence (DNA): TGTGCCAGTAGTAACAGGGGTGAAAAACTGTTTTTT. The encoded protein is CASSNRGEKLFF. V usage is TRBV19 and J usage is TRBJ1-4, with TRBD1 matching over 7 bases. The length of the CDR3 is 12 residues. Germline V gives CDR1 LNHDA, CDR2 SQIVND (reference sequence). V shed 4 bases, J shed 7 bases, and the junction held 0 bases outside the gene matches.